What follows are 14 T cell receptor beta chains derived from one specimen sequenced in a study of blood T cells in healthy people across ages. Primers used in a second PCR of about 7 to 12 cycles were a sample-barcoded 5' primer and a J-beta primer mix. Using its own MiXCR run on the 5' RACE reads, TCRdb lists one record per CDR3 protein. The sample carries almost 1 million distinct CDR3 sequences, roughly 51% recorded once. Sequenced sample: blood. These receptors originate from a woman aged 55 to 70 in good health.

The V call is TRBV19, the J call TRBJ1-2; D is perhaps TRBD1 (5 bases). The length of the CDR3 is 17 residues. V was clipped by 4 bases and J by 2 bases, with 20 bases between them. The V gene's germline CDR1 is LNHDA and CDR2 SQIVND (reference sequence). CDR3 sequence (DNA): TGTGCCAGTAGTACTCCCGTAGGAGGACAACACAACTATGGCTACACCTTC. Translating gives CASSTPVGGQHNYGYTF.

V gene TRBV27 combines with J gene TRBJ1-2, with D perhaps matching TRBD1 (6 bases). This CDR3 has 12 residues. V was cut by 4 bases and J by 10 bases, with 13 bases left in between. Germline CDR1 is MNHEY and CDR2 is SMNVEV (reference sequence). CDR3 sequence: CASSSGRGHYTF. DNA for the CDR3: TGTGCCAGCAGTTCCGGCAGGGGACACTACACCTTC.

The genes are TRBV20-1 and TRBJ2-3, with 13 bases fitting TRBD2. The germline gives CDR1 DFQATT, CDR2 SNEGSKA (reference sequence). The CDR3 consists of 15 residues. V trimming: 6 bases; J trimming: 10 bases; junction bases outside the gene matches: 13. The CDR3 loop reads CSAAPGLAGTHAQYF. The DNA for the CDR3 is TGCAGTGCAGCCCCGGGACTAGCGGGAACCCATGCGCAGTATTTT.

On this clonotype: One junction end disagrees with the germline gene, perhaps due to a read error. This chain links TRBV27 with TRBJ2-3; D remains ambiguous. Germline V gene sequence: CDR1 MNHEY, CDR2 SMNVEV (reference sequence). CDR3 length equals 12 residues. The DNA of the CDR3 is TGTGCCAGCAGTTCCTACACAGATGCGCAGTATTTT. This encodes CASSSYTDAQYF.

This clonotype was recorded many times. The chain is built from TRBV10-3 and TRBJ2-1, with D perhaps TRBD2 (6 bases). Trimming took off 10 bases at V and 0 bases at J, with 13 bases between the two ends. Per the germline V gene, CDR1 is ENHRY and CDR2 is SYGVKD. The CDR3 totals 14 residues. CDR3 DNA sequence: TGTGCCACTTGGCCGGGACTCTCCTACAATGAGCAGTTCTTC. Amino acid sequence: CATWPGLSYNEQFF.

This chain connects TRBV29-1 to TRBJ1-2; TRBD1 might be the D (6 bases). Germline V gene sequence: CDR1 SQVTM, CDR2 ANQGSEA. Trimming shortened V by 5 bases and J by 1 base, and 17 bases separated the two germline ends. This CDR3 has 15 amino acids. Here the CDR3 reads CSVPRRTERNYGYTF. For the CDR3, the DNA is TGCAGCGTTCCCCGAAGGACAGAGCGTAACTATGGCTACACCTTC.

At least ten counts were recorded for this clonotype. J is TRBJ2-1 and V is TRBV7-6; TRBD2 aligns across 8 bases. The trim removed 11 bases at V and 1 base at J, leaving 4 bases unmatched. The CDR3 has 13 amino acids. Germline CDR1 SGHVS, CDR2 FNYEAQ. The CDR3 region has the DNA TGTGCCGTCGAGCGGGAGTCCTACAATGAGCAGTTCTTC. It encodes CAVERESYNEQFF.

The V gene is TRBV12-3 or TRBV12-4, the J gene TRBJ2-5, with D possibly matching TRBD1 (6 bases). Trimming stripped 6 bases from V and 5 bases from J, with 16 bases between. The CDR3 totals 14 residues. The CDR3 DNA reads TGTGCCAGCAGCTCGGACAGCGTGGGGGAGACCCAGTACTTC. This codes for CASSSDSVGETQYF.

This clonotype has only a few counts. This chain links TRBV7-2 with TRBJ2-3; D is unresolved. This CDR3 is 11 amino acids long. Germline loops: CDR1 SGHTA, CDR2 FQGNSA. The ends were cut back, 7 bases at V and 6 bases at J, with 8 bases in the middle. This CDR3 is CASTHADTQYF. Written as DNA, the CDR3 is TGTGCCAGCACCCATGCGGATACGCAGTATTTT.

Here the CDR3 DNA reads TGCAGTGCTGAAGGGGGTGGGCACAATGAGCAGTTCTTC. It is translated as CSAEGGGHNEQFF. The J gene is TRBJ2-1, the V gene TRBV20-1; D possibly corresponds to TRBD1 (6 bases). The length of the CDR3 is 13 residues. The V and J ends lost 5 bases and 5 bases respectively, with 13 bases between them. The germline V gene has CDR1 DFQATT and CDR2 SNEGSKA (reference sequence).

The gene calls are TRBV4-2 and TRBJ2-5; 9 nucleotides line up with TRBD2. The CDR3 covers 15 residues. The germline V gene has CDR1 LGHNA and CDR2 YNFKEQ. The V gene end was trimmed by 0 bases and the J gene end by 4 bases; junction bases not matched to a gene: 3. The CDR3 region is CASSQDFSGRETQYF. The CDR3, as DNA: TGTGCCAGCAGCCAAGATTTTAGCGGGAGAGAGACCCAGTACTTC.

V gene TRBV2 combines with J gene TRBJ2-1; tentatively, D is TRBD2 (6 bases). Germline loops: CDR1 SNHLY, CDR2 FYNNEI. The CDR3 runs 16 residues. Trimming cost V 6 bases and J 4 bases, with 19 bases left between them. CDR3 residues: CASRGPLAGWYNEQFF. In nucleotides, the CDR3 is TGTGCCAGCAGGGGACCCCTGGCGGGGTGGTACAATGAGCAGTTCTTC. The full variable domain, with the rest looked up from reference TRBV2 and TRBJ2-1, is EPEVTQTPSHQVTQMGQEVILRCVPISNHLYFYWYRQILGQKVEFLVSFYNNEISEKSEIFDDQFSVERPDGSNFTLKIRSTKLEDSAMYFCASRGPLAGWYNEQFFGPGTRLTVL.

This chain connects TRBV6-1 to TRBJ2-3, with 11 bases that match TRBD2. Trimming cost V 4 bases and J 4 bases; bases outside gene matches: 10. The CDR3 consists of 17 residues. The V gene's germline CDR1 is MNHNS and CDR2 SASEGT. The CDR3 region is CASSALPLAGDPDTQYF. The CDR3 DNA reads TGTGCCAGCAGTGCTTTACCACTAGCGGGAGACCCAGATACGCAGTATTTT.

V gene TRBV4-2 combines with J gene TRBJ2-5; TRBD2 matches at 7 bases. Germline CDR1 and CDR2: LGHNA and YNFKEQ. V was clipped by 8 bases and J by 5 bases; unmatched bases: 17. This CDR3 contains 16 residues. CDR3 in amino acids: CASRRASGSDWETQYF. CDR3 nucleotides: TGTGCCAGCCGGCGGGCTAGCGGCTCCGATTGGGAGACCCAGTACTTC.